This is a list of T cell receptor beta chains from one sample in a study of molecular identifiers for immune sequencing clone quantification. TCRdb re-analysed the PCR reads in MiXCR, keeping a single row per CDR3 protein. This sample yields 250,000 to 400,000 distinct CDR3 sequences, of which roughly 23% are seen a single time; under 0.95% belongs to the top ten. The material sequenced was naive CD8+ T cells from blood, with Jurkat cell RNA spiked in. The receptors stem from a human donor in good health. Some libraries in this study had Jurkat cell RNA spiked in. CDR3s leave out the opening cysteine and the closing phenylalanine or tryptophan.

>TRBV13|TRBJ2-5
ASSSYRGRETQY
>TRBV7-6|TRBJ1-1
ASSLAGGAEAF
>TRBV29-1|TRBJ2-3
SVVSYTDTQY
>TRBV27|TRBJ2-7
ASSLRGWGFGSEQY
>TRBV10-3|TRBJ2-3
ATLGFPSTDTQY
>TRBV7-9|TRBJ2-1
ASSLTSGNSEQF
>TRBV6-6|TRBJ2-1
ASSYERETYNEQF
>TRBV11-2|TRBJ2-5
ASSLSEFQETQY
>TRBV5-1|TRBJ2-3
ASSLGLAGVGVTDTQY
>TRBV20-1|TRBJ1-1
SARVGDRTEAF
>TRBV7-9|TRBJ2-7
ASSFKPGLSPYEQY
>TRBV27|TRBJ1-1
ASSFLEGRTEAF
>TRBV4-3|TRBJ1-2
ASSQDGRTNYGYT
>TRBV15|TRBJ2-3
ATSRRNRQGFTDTQY
>TRBV5-6|TRBJ2-7
ASSFGDYRH
>TRBV11-2|TRBJ2-5
ASSDDRTETQY
>TRBV20-1|TRBJ2-7
SATPGLAAYEQY
>TRBV14|TRBJ2-6
ASSQDLGLSVSGANVLT
>TRBV11-2|TRBJ2-4
ASRDPGVPKNIQY
>TRBV6-2/TRBV6-3|TRBJ2-7
ASTAGIEQY
>TRBV27|TRBJ2-7
ASSLYWTGDPERTSSNEQY
>TRBV30|TRBJ2-5
AWSPRQMKETQY
>TRBV4-3|TRBJ2-6
ASSQLVFSGANVLT
>TRBV11-2|TRBJ1-5
ASSLDWNQPQH
>TRBV29-1|TRBJ1-1
SVEGQGTFEAF
>TRBV29-1|TRBJ1-5
SVGMDSSDQPQH
>TRBV7-9|TRBJ2-6
ASSSLTGSGANVLT
>TRBV30|TRBJ1-3
AWMTFSGNTIY
>TRBV11-2|TRBJ2-7
ASSPANRGQWEQY
>TRBV4-2|TRBJ2-1
ASRGYYNEQF
>TRBV4-3|TRBJ1-5
ASSQGQGVNQPQH
>TRBV7-9|TRBJ1-1
ASRNRDAGMNTEAF
>TRBV27|TRBJ2-7
ASSSPGTGGYEQC
>TRBV6-5|TRBJ1-1
ASSQEGATEAF
>TRBV4-3|TRBJ2-4
ASSQDRTGLGGNIQY
>TRBV2|TRBJ2-7
ASRGTSPYEQY
>TRBV19|TRBJ2-1
ASSAPGTGGYEQF
>TRBV4-1|TRBJ2-7
AGSQEAGLTEEQY
>TRBV5-5|TRBJ2-1
ASSPDARRSYNEQF
>TRBV13|TRBJ2-3
AHSPGARTDTQY
>TRBV14|TRBJ2-7
ASSQDFVYEQY